The 21 T cell receptor beta chains below come from one sample, sequenced in a study of memory CD4+ T cells and cytomegalovirus serostatus. Libraries were prepared by immunoSEQ multiplex PCR; TCRdb keeps only in-frame clonotypes and omits some of them. Of roughly 84,000 clones listed, approximately 80% are singletons. The sort gate was single viable CD3+CD4+CD8-CD45RO+ cells for memory CD4+ T cells. Sequences were obtained from memory CD4+ T cells from blood. These TCRs come from an adult in good health and CMV-seronegative.

V is TRBV5-1 and J is TRBJ2-3; unclear D gene. From germline, CDR1 is SGHRS and CDR2 YFSETQ. CDR3 length: 15 amino acids. Trimming took off 5 bases at V and 4 bases at J, with 17 bases between the two ends. The CDR3, as DNA: TGCGCCAGCAGGGCGGCTTCCTCAAGTGCAGATACGCAGTATTTT. This encodes CASRAASSSADTQYF.

The rearrangement links TRBV7-9 to TRBJ1-2; TRBD1 aligns across 9 bases. Germline CDR1 reads SEHNR; CDR2 reads FQNEAQ (reference sequence). V shed 4 bases, J shed 2 bases, and the junction held 5 bases outside the gene matches. CDR3 length: 15 residues. CDR3 coding DNA: TGTGCCAGCAGCTCGCCGGACAGGGGAAACTATGGCTACACCTTC. Translated: CASSSPDRGNYGYTF.

The chain carries TRBV28 and TRBJ2-7; D not resolved. V lost 2 bases and J lost 3, with 5 bases in between. Germline V CDR1 and CDR2: MDHEN, SYDVKM. This CDR3 contains 12 residues. In DNA form, the CDR3 reads TGTGCCAGCAGTTTAGGGCTCTACGAGCAGTACTTC. Translation gives CASSLGLYEQYF.

The gene calls are TRBV19 and TRBJ1-1, with no clear D. V lost 6 bases and J 8 bases, leaving 10 bases between the germline ends. Germline V gene data show CDR1 as LNHDA and CDR2 as SQIVND (reference sequence). There are 11 residues in the CDR3. CDR3 sequence reads: CASRGDLEAFF. CDR3 DNA sequence: TGTGCCAGTAGGGGAGACCTGGAAGCTTTCTTT.

The V gene is TRBV2, the J gene TRBJ2-7; D tentatively reads TRBD1 or TRBD2 (5 bases each). Looked up from germline, CDR1 is SNHLY and CDR2 is FYNNEI. V gave up 7 bases and J gave up 2 bases, with 12 bases separating them. This CDR3 spans 13 amino acids. The CDR3 nucleotides are TGTGCCAGCAACCGGGACGGACCCTACGAGCAGTACTTC. Translating it yields CASNRDGPYEQYF.

The chain combines TRBV29-1 with TRBJ1-2, with D possibly being TRBD1 (6 bases). V gave up 6 bases and J gave up 0 bases, with 20 bases separating them. Germline V gene sequence: CDR1 SQVTM, CDR2 ANQGSEA. CDR3 length: 16 amino acids. In nucleotides, the CDR3 is TGCAGCGTGGGGGGAGCGACAGGACCCGCTAACTATGGCTACACCTTC. It yields the protein CSVGGATGPANYGYTF. The whole variable domain, remainder taken from reference TRBV29-1 and TRBJ1-2, is SAVISQKPSRDICQRGTSLTIQCQVDSQVTMMFWYRQQPGQSLTLIATANQGSEATYESGFVIDKFPISRPNLTFSTLTVSNMSPEDSSIYLCSVGGATGPANYGYTFGSGTRLTVV.

This clone was seen just once. The V call is TRBV5-1, the J call TRBJ1-1; no reliable D call. Germline V gives CDR1 SGHRS, CDR2 YFSETQ. V lost 0 bases, J lost 3 bases, and 18 bases lay in between. The CDR3 spans 17 residues. The DNA for the CDR3 is TGCGCCAGCAGCTTGGTCGGGTCCCTAAATCAAGACACTGAAGCTTTCTTT. As protein: CASSLVGSLNQDTEAFF.

This clone has only a few counts. J is TRBJ1-2 and V is TRBV6-6, with 10 bases fitting TRBD1. Germline V gene sequence: CDR1 MNHNY, CDR2 SVGAGI (reference sequence). CDR3 size: 16 residues. V gave up 6 bases and J gave up 6 bases; unmatched junction bases: 13. The CDR3 DNA reads as TGTGCCAGCAGATTTTTGACAGGGGGCAATAGGGATGGCTACACCTTC. Protein: CASRFLTGGNRDGYTF.

The V and J genes are TRBV30 and TRBJ1-1, with a weak D call TRBD1 (5 bases). CDR1 GTSNPN and CDR2 SVGIG come from the germline V gene (reference sequence). Trimming removed 3 bases from V and 5 bases from J, with 16 bases in between. The CDR3 is made up of 14 amino acids. The CDR3 loop is CAWSPPQGSTEAFF. The CDR3 nucleotides read TGTGCCTGGAGCCCTCCCCAGGGTTCAACTGAAGCTTTCTTT.

The chain recombines TRBV9 with TRBJ1-2; the D gene is possibly TRBD1 (5 bases). Trimming took off 1 base at V and 8 bases at J, with 18 bases between the two ends. The V gene's germline CDR1 is SGDLS and CDR2 YYNGEE. This CDR3 region has 15 residues. This CDR3 reads CASSVSPGGKGGYTF. CDR3 DNA: TGTGCCAGCAGCGTAAGCCCCGGGGGTAAAGGGGGCTACACCTTC.

The sample holds one count of this clone. The gene calls are TRBV5-1 and TRBJ1-2, with a tentative D call TRBD1 (5 bases). V gave up 4 bases and J gave up 4 bases, with 17 bases separating them. The CDR3 has 15 amino acids. Per the germline V gene, CDR1 is SGHRS and CDR2 is YFSETQ. CDR3 region: CASSVDRDASYGYTF. In DNA form, the CDR3 reads TGCGCCAGCAGCGTGGACCGGGACGCCTCCTATGGCTACACCTTC.

The V and J genes are TRBV5-6 and TRBJ2-7; 8 nucleotides align to TRBD2. Trimming cost V 4 bases and J 0 bases; bases outside gene matches: 6. This CDR3 has 15 amino acids. CDR1 and CDR2 (germline): SGHDT, YYEEEE. In DNA form, the CDR3 reads TGTGCCAGCAGCCGGGGGGGGGCCACCTCCTACGAGCAGTACTTC. It encodes CASSRGGATSYEQYF.

This sequence joins TRBV11-2 and TRBJ2-6; 7 bases are shared with TRBD1. Germline loops: CDR1 SGHAT, CDR2 FQNNGV. The CDR3 spans 15 residues. V trimming: 4 bases; J trimming: 2 bases; junction bases outside the gene matches: 2. The CDR3 region is CASSSQGAGANVLTF. In DNA form, the CDR3 reads TGTGCCAGCAGCTCCCAGGGGGCTGGGGCCAACGTCCTGACTTTC.

The chain carries TRBV5-1 and TRBJ2-1, with 7 nucleotides matching TRBD2. Germline CDR1 reads SGHRS; CDR2 reads YFSETQ. The ends lost 0 bases at V and 0 bases at J; junction bases unmatched: 3. This CDR3 spans 16 amino acids. The CDR3 nucleotides are TGCGCCAGCAGCTTGGAAGCGGGGAGCTCCTACAATGAGCAGTTCTTC. Amino acids: CASSLEAGSSYNEQFF. The full variable domain, rest sourced from reference TRBV5-1 and TRBJ2-1, is KAGVTQTPRYLIKTRGQQVTLSCSPISGHRSVSWYQQTPGQGLQFLFEYFSETQRNKGNFPGRFSGRQFSNSRSEMNVSTLELGDSALYLCASSLEAGSSYNEQFFGPGTRLTVL.

In this sample, this clone turned up once. The V and J genes are TRBV19 and TRBJ1-1; TRBD1 matches at 7 bases. This CDR3 contains 14 residues. After removal of 9 bases from V and 2 bases from J, the junction contained 9 bases not matched to a gene. Germline loops: CDR1 LNHDA, CDR2 SQIVND (reference sequence). The CDR3 DNA reads TGTGCCAGCCGTTCCGGGACAGTTAACACTGAAGCTTTCTTT. It yields the protein CASRSGTVNTEAFF.

The J gene is TRBJ1-2, the V gene TRBV19; maybe TRBD1 (5 bases). Germline values: CDR1 LNHDA, CDR2 SQIVND (reference sequence). The CDR3 contains 16 residues. With 4 bases removed from V and 5 bases from J, the gap between germline ends came to 20 bases. The CDR3 loop is CASSRGPDTRGYGYTF. CDR3 DNA: TGTGCCAGTAGTAGGGGTCCGGACACCCGGGGGTATGGCTACACCTTC.

Concerning this clone: Distinct nucleotide sequences in the sample also encode this CDR3. The chain recombines TRBV7-8 with TRBJ1-5, with D possibly being TRBD1 (6 bases). The germline V and J ends were trimmed by 1 base and 9 bases, with 10 bases remaining between them. Germline V CDR1 and CDR2: SGHVS, FQNEAQ. The CDR3 is 13 amino acids. DNA of the CDR3: TGTGCCAGCAGCTTAGGGGGGCCCCGGCCCCAGCATTTT. Translated, it gives CASSLGGPRPQHF.

This chain joins TRBV7-3 and TRBJ2-1, with TRBD2 identical over 7 bases. Germline-derived CDR1 and CDR2 are SGHTA and FQGTGA. The CDR3 consists of 14 residues. V dropped 7 bases and J dropped 4; count of bases not matched to a gene: 7. The CDR3 nucleotides read TGTGCCAGCAACTCCGGGACTATTTACAATGAGCAGTTCTTC. It translates to CASNSGTIYNEQFF.

This clone has just a few counts. V is TRBV4-3 and J is TRBJ1-2, with 7 bases lining up with TRBD1. CDR1 LGHNA and CDR2 YSLEER come from the germline V gene. The J segment lost 4 bases and the V segment lost 0 bases, leaving 11 bases of the junction unmatched. The CDR3 has 17 amino acids. The CDR3 is CASSQDPYRGVGYGYTF. CDR3 DNA sequence: TGCGCCAGCAGCCAAGATCCGTACAGGGGAGTTGGCTATGGCTACACCTTC.

The rearrangement uses TRBV7-2 and TRBJ2-3; 7 bases match TRBD1. The CDR3 length is 14 residues. The V gene end was trimmed by 4 bases and the J gene end by 1 base; junction bases not matched to a gene: 2. Germline assignment: CDR1 SGHTA and CDR2 FQGNSA. This CDR3 is CASSYRGGTDTQYF. CDR3 DNA: TGTGCCAGCAGCTACAGGGGTGGCACAGATACGCAGTATTTT.

The chain joins TRBV18 to TRBJ1-5; weak D call: TRBD1 (5 bases). Germline V CDR1 and CDR2: KGHSH, LQKENI. V was clipped by 6 bases and J by 7 bases, with 13 bases between them. CDR3 size: 13 residues. The CDR3 loop is CASSAGEDQPQHF. In DNA form, the CDR3 reads TGTGCCAGCTCGGCGGGGGAAGACCAGCCCCAGCATTTT.